The 5 T cell receptor beta chains in this list originate from one sample, sequenced in a study of cytotoxic CD8 clonotypes in ibrutinib-treated CLL. The method was immunoSEQ multiplex PCR; TCRdb's version includes in-frame clones alone and lacks a portion of them. The data show fewer than 90,000 clones, about two thirds seen once. This specimen was PBMCs, taken after 12 months of ibrutinib treatment. The source is a human donor with chronic lymphocytic leukemia.

The chain is built from TRBV5-6 and TRBJ1-2; no clear D gene. The V gene's germline CDR1 is SGHDT and CDR2 YYEEEE. The CDR3 runs to 14 residues. Trimming cost V 0 bases and J 5 bases, with 11 bases left between them. The CDR3 protein is CASSLGGGKYGYTF. The DNA of the CDR3 is TGTGCCAGCAGCTTGGGTGGAGGGAAATATGGCTACACCTTC.

V usage is TRBV29-1 and J usage is TRBJ2-7; a possible D gene is TRBD1 (6 bases). Germline values: CDR1 SQVTM, CDR2 ANQGSEA. Trimming left V 3 bases short and J 7 bases short, with 16 bases between. This CDR3 comprises 13 residues. This CDR3 is CSVEWDTPLEQYF. In DNA, the CDR3 is TGCAGCGTTGAGTGGGACACCCCGTTGGAGCAGTACTTC.

This chain uses TRBV6-1 with TRBJ1-2; D remains ambiguous. Looked up from germline, CDR1 is MNHNS and CDR2 is SASEGT. Trimming took 3 bases from V and 1 from J, leaving 3 bases between them. The CDR3 spans 12 residues. The CDR3 coding sequence is TGTGCCAGCAGTGACAGTAACTATGGCTACACCTTC. This gives the protein CASSDSNYGYTF.

The chain employs TRBV5-1 and TRBJ1-1; D is perhaps TRBD1 (5 bases). In germline, CDR1 is SGHRS, CDR2 YFSETQ. This CDR3 is 15 amino acids long. The ends were cut back, 4 bases at V and 3 bases at J, with 16 bases in the middle. CDR3 amino acids: CASSPSGRVDTEAFF. CDR3 coding DNA: TGCGCCAGCAGCCCATCAGGGAGAGTAGACACTGAAGCTTTCTTT.

The chain combines TRBV10-3 with TRBJ2-7, with D perhaps matching TRBD1 (5 bases). The CDR3 runs 13 residues. Trimming stripped 11 bases from V and 2 bases from J, with 16 bases between. Germline V gene data show CDR1 as ENHRY and CDR2 as SYGVKD. The CDR3, as DNA: TGTGCCTCGTCCAAGGGGCCGACCTACGAGCAGTACTTC. Translation: CASSKGPTYEQYF.